The clone carrying this TCR beta chain has a handful of counts. Some clones are missing from TCRdb's copy, which holds only in-frame ones; the method was immunoSEQ multiplex PCR. The sample holds some 430,000 clones, about 90% seen once. Recovered Cohort 3 donors showed two negative PCRs, clearance, or symptom resolution. Germline assignment: CDR1 SGHDN and CDR2 FVKESK. This CDR3 comprises 13 residues. Trimming stripped 1 base from V and 4 bases from J, with 7 bases between. The data stem from a study of blood T cell repertoires in COVID-19. On the study more broadly: The United States, Italy and Spain provided the acute and convalescent COVID-19 samples. Sample material is recorded as cDNA or gDNA derived from T cells, B-cell-depleted T cells, or PBMCs.

The chain has TRBV14 and TRBJ1-2, with D unclear. This receptor was obtained from a man between 18 and 35 years old who had recovered from COVID-19. Material: PBMCs or T cells enriched from blood (not recorded which). The CDR3 bases are TGTGCCAGCAGCCAAGTTATCGGCTATGGCTACACCTTC. This encodes CASSQVIGYGYTF.